The rows below give T cell receptor beta chains drawn from one sample of a study of response to subunit inactivated influenza vaccine. MiXCR was run by TCRdb on the RT-PCR reads, yielding one entry per CDR3 protein. Among approximately 250,000 distinct CDR3 sequences listed, 10% to 15% were seen once. The source material was non-naive T cells sorted from PBMCs, sampled 14 to 15 days before vaccination. Source of these receptors: a man aged 50 or older who received an inactivated influenza vaccine. Both conserved end residues are part of each CDR3. D genes are given only for firm matches. The size entry is marked missing in some rows and otherwise reads once, few, many or a size class.

-	TRBV6-5	TRBJ2-7	few	CASSSGGPRYEQYF	TGTGCCAGCAGTTCCGGGGGACCTAGATACGAGCAGTACTTC
-	TRBV11-2	TRBJ2-5	-	CASRDPRVLSETQYF	TGTGCCAGCAGAGACCCCAGGGTCTTGTCAGAGACCCAGTACTTC
-	TRBV6-5	TRBJ2-7	many	CASSLDSTYEQYF	TGTGCCAGCAGTTTAGACAGCACCTACGAGCAGTACTTC
-	TRBV29-1	TRBJ2-1	-	CSVETSPNPNEQFF	TGCAGCGTTGAAACTAGCCCCAATCCGAATGAGCAGTTCTTC
-	TRBV6-2/TRBV6-3	TRBJ1-5	-	CASTPRGAPNQPQHF	TGTGCCAGCACTCCACGGGGCGCACCGAATCAGCCCCAGCATTTT
TRBD2	TRBV5-1	TRBJ2-1	few	CASSSRLAGGLGTFIHEQFF	TGCGCCAGCAGCTCCAGACTAGCGGGGGGGCTTGGTACATTTATCCATGAGCAGTTCTTC
-	TRBV7-9	TRBJ2-1	many	CASSLGPTNEQFF	TGTGCCAGCAGCTTAGGTCCGACTAATGAGCAGTTCTTC
TRBD2	TRBV7-3	TRBJ2-3	few	CASGAGGPTDTQYF	TGTGCCAGCGGGGCGGGAGGGCCCACAGATACGCAGTATTTT
-	TRBV12-3/TRBV12-4	TRBJ2-1	few	CASSLALALPFF	TGTGCCAGCAGTTTAGCTTTAGCCTTACCCTTCTTC
-	TRBV6-5	TRBJ2-5	few	CASTSGEETQYF	TGTGCCAGCACCTCGGGTGAAGAGACCCAGTACTTC
-	TRBV4-3	TRBJ2-1	many	CASSQEWAGYNEQFF	TGCGCCAGCAGCCAAGAATGGGCGGGCTACAATGAGCAGTTCTTC
TRBD2	TRBV20-1	TRBJ2-3	few	CSGREAGDTQYF	TGCAGTGGGCGGGAGGCGGGAGATACGCAGTATTTT
-	TRBV2	TRBJ2-1	few	CANLGDNEQFF	TGTGCCAACCTAGGGGACAATGAGCAGTTCTTC
-	TRBV18	TRBJ1-2	few	CASSPRAGARGYTF	TGTGCCAGCTCACCACGTGCAGGGGCGAGGGGCTACACCTTC
-	TRBV20-1	TRBJ1-6	many	CSARTQGTGGSPLHF	TGCAGTGCTAGAACCCAGGGGACGGGGGGTTCACCCCTCCACTTT
-	TRBV20-1	TRBJ2-1	-	CSASRASYNEQFF	TGCAGTGCTAGCCGAGCTTCCTACAATGAGCAGTTCTTC
TRBD2	TRBV6-5	TRBJ2-1	-	CASSYPGLAGRNEQFF	TGTGCCAGCAGTTACCCGGGACTAGCGGGAAGGAATGAGCAGTTCTTC
-	TRBV6-2/TRBV6-3	TRBJ1-3	few	CASSYVWSGNTIYF	TGTGCCAGCAGTTACGTTTGGTCTGGAAACACCATATATTTT
-	TRBV24-1	TRBJ2-1	few	CATSGNGGADNEQFF	TGTGCCACCAGTGGTAATGGGGGAGCGGACAATGAGCAGTTCTTC
-	TRBV5-1	TRBJ2-2	-	CASSFVSSETGELFF	TGCGCCAGCAGCTTCGTCAGCTCGGAGACCGGGGAGCTGTTTTTT
TRBD2	TRBV24-1	TRBJ2-5	few	CATSDQTSGRGETQYF	TGTGCCACCAGTGATCAGACTAGCGGGAGGGGAGAGACCCAGTACTTC
-	TRBV21-1	TRBJ2-1	-	CASSKGEGFAEQFF	TGTGCCAGCAGCAAAGGGGAAGGGTTCGCCGAGCAGTTCTTC
-	TRBV5-1	TRBJ2-5	many	CASSPGPQETQYF	TGCGCCAGCAGCCCGGGGCCGCAAGAGACCCAGTACTTC